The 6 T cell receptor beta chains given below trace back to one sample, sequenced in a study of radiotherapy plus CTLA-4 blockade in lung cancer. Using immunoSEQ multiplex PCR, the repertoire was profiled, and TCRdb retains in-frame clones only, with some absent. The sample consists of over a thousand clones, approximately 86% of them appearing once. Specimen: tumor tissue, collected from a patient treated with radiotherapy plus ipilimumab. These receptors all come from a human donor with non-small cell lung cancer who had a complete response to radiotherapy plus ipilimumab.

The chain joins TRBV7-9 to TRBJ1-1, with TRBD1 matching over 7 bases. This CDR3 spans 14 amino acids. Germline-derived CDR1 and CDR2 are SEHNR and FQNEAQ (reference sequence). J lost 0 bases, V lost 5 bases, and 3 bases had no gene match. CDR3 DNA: TGTGCCAGCAGCGTGGGACAGCTGAACACTGAAGCTTTCTTT. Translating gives CASSVGQLNTEAFF. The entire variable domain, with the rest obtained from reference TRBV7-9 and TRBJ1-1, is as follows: DTGVSQNPRHKITKRGQNVTFRCDPISEHNRLYWYRQTLGQGPEFLTYFQNEAQLEKSRLLSDRFSAERPKGSFSTLEIQRTEQGDSAMYLCASSVGQLNTEAFFGQGTRLTVV.

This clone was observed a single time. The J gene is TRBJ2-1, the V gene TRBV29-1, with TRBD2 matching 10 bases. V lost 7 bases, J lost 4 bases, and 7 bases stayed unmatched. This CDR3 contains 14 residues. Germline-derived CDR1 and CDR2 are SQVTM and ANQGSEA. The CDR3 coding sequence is TGCAGCGCCCCAGCGGGAGGGCCGTACAATGAGCAGTTCTTC. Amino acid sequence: CSAPAGGPYNEQFF.

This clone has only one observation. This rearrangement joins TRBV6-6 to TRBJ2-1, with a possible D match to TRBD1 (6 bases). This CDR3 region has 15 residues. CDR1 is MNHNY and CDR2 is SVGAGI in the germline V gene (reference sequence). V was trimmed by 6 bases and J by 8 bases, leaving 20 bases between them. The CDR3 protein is CASSQPGQPPHEQFF. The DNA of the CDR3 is TGTGCCAGCAGCCAGCCGGGACAACCTCCCCATGAGCAGTTCTTC.

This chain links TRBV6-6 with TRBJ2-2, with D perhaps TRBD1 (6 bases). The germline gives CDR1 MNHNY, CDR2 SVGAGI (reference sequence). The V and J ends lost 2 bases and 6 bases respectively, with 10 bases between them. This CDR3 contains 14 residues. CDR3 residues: CASSYTPGAGELFF. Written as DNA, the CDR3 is TGTGCCAGCAGTTACACACCAGGGGCCGGGGAGCTGTTTTTT.

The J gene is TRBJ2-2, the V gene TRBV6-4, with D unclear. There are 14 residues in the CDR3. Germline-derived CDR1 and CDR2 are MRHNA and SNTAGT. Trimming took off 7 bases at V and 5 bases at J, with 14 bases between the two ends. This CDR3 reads CASTPSPGTGELFF. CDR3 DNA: TGTGCCAGCACACCCTCGCCCGGAACCGGGGAGCTGTTTTTT.

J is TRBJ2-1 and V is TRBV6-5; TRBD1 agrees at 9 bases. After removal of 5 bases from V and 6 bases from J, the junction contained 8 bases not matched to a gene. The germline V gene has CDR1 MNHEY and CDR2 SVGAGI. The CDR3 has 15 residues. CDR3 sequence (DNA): TGTGCCAGCAGTCTGGACAGACAGGGGGTCAATGAGCAGTTCTTC. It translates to CASSLDRQGVNEQFF.